Here is one T cell receptor beta chain with its context. Its specificity is not known. The data were obtained in a study of vaccination and CD4 T cells after COVID-19. The study sequenced cultured CD4+ T cell DNA using the Oncomine TCR Beta short-read assay. TCRdb ran MiXCR on the PCR reads and lists one entry per CDR3 protein. The table lists 4,000 to 6,000 distinct CDR3 sequences, 44% of them singletons. The treatment denotes: roughly 10-day PBMC culture with coronavirus spike peptide pools or control peptides (ViraFEST assay). Germline V lookup: CDR1 MNHEY, CDR2 SMNVEV (reference sequence). Trimming took 4 bases from V and 2 from J, leaving 15 bases between them. The CDR3 is 15 residues long.

This sequence was found in a human donor who had recovered from COVID-19. The rearrangement joins TRBV27 to TRBJ2-7, with a weak D call TRBD2 (5 bases). The specimen was CD4+ T cells from blood, cultured in vitro, collected after SARS-CoV-2 vaccination. For the CDR3, the DNA is TGTGCCAGCAGTTCCGGGCCCCCGGGAACCTACGAGCAGTACTTC. This sequence encodes CASSSGPPGTYEQYF.